Following are 32 T cell receptor beta chains from one sample sequenced in a study of T cell repertoires in cytomegalovirus infection. One entry per CDR3 protein results from TCRdb running MiXCR on the reads. The top ten hold more than 20% of the sample, which has approximately 500,000 distinct CDR3 sequences, approximately 15% seen once. The sequenced material came from CD8+ T cells from PBMCs. All receptors derive from a human donor in good health (CMV status not recorded). Some clones in this sample may be carry-over from other donors' samples.

This clonotype was observed many times. The V call is TRBV7-6, the J call TRBJ2-7; 7 bases are shared with TRBD2. The CDR3 is 15 residues long. The germline gives CDR1 SGHVS, CDR2 FNYEAQ. Unmatched junction bases numbered 9, after V lost 5 bases and J lost 2 bases. The CDR3 DNA reads TGTGCCAGCAGCCCCCGGGGGACTACGGCCTACGAGCAGTACTTC. It translates to CASSPRGTTAYEQYF.

This clonotype was seen ten or more times. The chain has TRBV6-1 and TRBJ2-7, with 12 nucleotides matching TRBD1. The CDR3 is 13 amino acids. V shed 8 bases, J shed 4 bases, and the junction held 3 bases outside the gene matches. Germline V gives CDR1 MNHNS, CDR2 SASEGT. CDR3 bases: TGTGCCAGCCGGGACAGGGGGCTATACGAGCAGTACTTC. This gives the protein CASRDRGLYEQYF.

With regard to this clonotype: At one boundary the junction diverges from the germline segment, which might be a read error. The chain has TRBV12-3 or TRBV12-4 and TRBJ2-1, with TRBD1 identical over 8 bases. The CDR3 totals 14 residues. CDR3 loop: CASSPGGYYNEQFF. CDR3 DNA: TGTGCAAGCAGCCCAGGGGGCTACTACAATGAGCAGTTCTTC.

This sequence joins TRBV5-6 and TRBJ1-6; D may be TRBD1 (6 bases). The CDR3 extends over 16 amino acids. Germline V gene sequence: CDR1 SGHDT, CDR2 YYEEEE. The ends were cut back, 0 bases at V and 0 bases at J, with 7 bases in the middle. The CDR3 coding sequence is TGTGCCAGCAGCTTGGTGGACAGCTCCTATAATTCACCCCTCCACTTT. Its protein product is CASSLVDSSYNSPLHF. Full variable domain (rest looked up from reference TRBV5-6 and TRBJ1-6): DAGVTQSPTHLIKTRGQQVTLRCSPKSGHDTVSWYQQALGQGPQFIFQYYEEEERQRGNFPDRFSGHQFPNYSSELNVNALLLGDSALYLCASSLVDSSYNSPLHFGNGTRLTVT.

This clonotype appeared a few times. The rearrangement joins TRBV5-6 to TRBJ2-7; 8 bases are shared with TRBD2. V lost 6 bases and J lost 4; bases outside the gene matches: 9. The CDR3 sequence is 14 residues long. The V gene's germline CDR1 is SGHDT and CDR2 YYEEEE. CDR3 DNA: TGTGCCAGCACCCCCAGGAGCGGGAGATACGAGCAGTACTTC. Protein sequence: CASTPRSGRYEQYF.

A note on this clonotype: A much larger clone differs from this one at a single base, so this may be a read error. V usage is TRBV28 and J usage is TRBJ2-5, with D uncertain. The CDR3 covers 14 residues. Trimming took off 8 bases at V and 2 bases at J, with 15 bases between the two ends. Germline-derived CDR1 and CDR2 are MDHEN and SYDVKM. The CDR3 coding sequence is TGTGCCAGCTACCCGGTGGTACAGCAAGAGACCCAGTACTTC. It encodes CASYPVVQQETQYF. Drawing the rest from reference TRBV28 and TRBJ2-5, the complete variable domain is DVKVTQSSRYLVKRTGEKVFLECVQDMDHENMFWYRQDPGLGLRLIYFSYDVKMKEKGDIPEGYSVSREKKERFSLILESASTNQTSMYLCASYPVVQQETQYFGPGTRLLVL.

This clonotype came up many times. V usage is TRBV7-3 and J usage is TRBJ2-3, with D possibly matching TRBD2 (5 bases). The germline gives CDR1 SGHTA, CDR2 FQGTGA. The CDR3 totals 16 residues. V shed 4 bases and J shed 2 bases, with 16 bases lying between them. CDR3 in amino acids: CASSSRSGLNTDTQYF. CDR3 coding DNA: TGTGCCAGCAGCTCCCGGTCGGGGTTAAACACAGATACGCAGTATTTT.

V is TRBV10-3 and J is TRBJ2-3; D remains unclear. V was shortened by 0 bases and J by 2 bases, with 12 bases between the two germline ends. The CDR3 loop spans 16 amino acids. Germline V gives CDR1 ENHRY, CDR2 SYGVKD. CDR3 loop: CAISESGFSPTDTQYF. CDR3 sequence (DNA): TGTGCCATCAGTGAGTCGGGATTCTCCCCCACAGATACGCAGTATTTT.

This clonotype has a count of ten or more. The chain combines TRBV7-8 with TRBJ2-3; 13 bases agree with TRBD2. The CDR3 spans 15 residues. V was clipped by 6 bases and J by 2 bases; unmatched bases: 2. In germline, CDR1 is SGHVS, CDR2 FQNEAQ. The CDR3 nucleotides read TGTGCCAGCAGGACTAGCGGGAGGAACACAGATACGCAGTATTTT. Protein: CASRTSGRNTDTQYF.

The DNA of the CDR3 is TGTGCCAGCACGTCCTCAGATACGCAGTATTTT. Its translation is CASTSSDTQYF. V usage is TRBV27 and J usage is TRBJ2-3; no firm D call. The V end was cut by 7 bases, the J end by 4 bases, with 6 bases between. The length of the CDR3 is 11 residues. CDR1 and CDR2 from the germline V gene are MNHEY and SMNVEV (reference sequence).

This clonotype has more than one count but fewer than ten. The chain has TRBV2 and TRBJ2-7; 9 bases are a match to TRBD2. Trimming removed 3 bases from V and 2 bases from J; junction bases left unmatched: 11. Looked up from germline, CDR1 is SNHLY and CDR2 is FYNNEI. The length of the CDR3 is 17 residues. This CDR3 is CASSDKGLAGRTYEQYF. The CDR3 DNA is TGTGCCAGCAGTGATAAAGGCCTAGCGGGGCGCACCTACGAGCAGTACTTC.

This clonotype has ten or more counts. The chain carries TRBV7-3 and TRBJ2-1, with 7 bases matching TRBD2. Germline V CDR1 and CDR2: SGHTA, FQGTGA. The CDR3 runs to 15 residues. V dropped 5 bases and J dropped 4; count of bases not matched to a gene: 8. The CDR3 loop is CASSPGSGLYNEQFF. The CDR3 nucleotides read TGTGCCAGCAGCCCAGGTAGCGGGCTTTACAATGAGCAGTTCTTC.

The chain is built from TRBV10-3 and TRBJ2-1; 9 nucleotides line up with TRBD1. The CDR3 totals 15 residues. The V gene end was trimmed by 4 bases and the J gene end by 2 bases; junction bases not matched to a gene: 3. Germline V gene lookup returns CDR1 ENHRY and CDR2 SYGVKD. CDR3: CAISGDRAAYNEQFF. The CDR3 DNA is TGTGCCATCAGTGGGGACAGGGCCGCCTACAATGAGCAGTTCTTC.

The chain combines TRBV29-1 with TRBJ2-5; 12 positions match TRBD2. J lost 5 bases, V lost 6 bases, and 7 bases had no gene match. The CDR3 runs 14 residues. Germline CDR1 reads SQVTM; CDR2 reads ANQGSEA. As DNA, the CDR3 is TGCAGCGTGGAGACTAGCGGGGGTCCCGAGACCCAGTACTTC. Protein: CSVETSGGPETQYF.

This clonotype was recorded a few times. The CDR3 DNA reads TGTGCCAGCAGTTACTCTCCCAGCGGGGACACAGATACGCAGTATTTT. Residues: CASSYSPSGDTDTQYF. The J gene is TRBJ2-3, the V gene TRBV6-5; 7 bases map to TRBD2. After removal of 0 bases from V and 2 bases from J, the junction contained 5 bases not matched to a gene. From germline, CDR1 is MNHEY and CDR2 SVGAGI. CDR3 length: 16 amino acids.

This clonotype was counted ten times or more. The rearrangement joins TRBV7-9 to TRBJ2-5; D may be TRBD1 (5 bases). Trimming took off 11 bases at V and 0 bases at J, with 13 bases between the two ends. The germline V gene has CDR1 SEHNR and CDR2 FQNEAQ (reference sequence). The CDR3 loop spans 13 amino acids. CDR3 sequence (DNA): TGTGCCGGACGTCAGGGTAACCAAGAGACCCAGTACTTC. Translation: CAGRQGNQETQYF.

This clonotype appeared many times. The gene calls are TRBV29-1 and TRBJ1-3; 9 bases match TRBD1. V trimming: 6 bases; J trimming: 2 bases; junction bases outside the gene matches: 5. The germline gives CDR1 SQVTM, CDR2 ANQGSEA. The CDR3 sequence is 14 residues long. CDR3 in DNA: TGCAGCGTGGGGACAGGGCGCGCTGGAAACACCATATATTTT. It yields the protein CSVGTGRAGNTIYF.

This clonotype was seen at least ten times. The chain uses TRBV7-8 and TRBJ2-3; 8 nucleotides agree with TRBD2. CDR3 length: 22 residues. V gave up 1 base and J gave up 2 bases; unmatched junction bases: 23. CDR1 SGHVS and CDR2 FQNEAQ come from the germline V gene. CDR3 sequence reads: CASSLDSMVAGSTWVDTDTQYF. The CDR3 DNA sequence: TGTGCCAGCAGCTTAGATAGTATGGTAGCGGGGTCGACATGGGTAGACACAGATACGCAGTATTTT.

The rearrangement uses TRBV14 and TRBJ2-5; a possible D gene is TRBD2 (5 bases). CDR3 length equals 15 residues. V was trimmed by 4 bases and J by 4 bases, leaving 16 bases between them. Germline V CDR1 and CDR2: SGHDN, FVKESK. CDR3 loop: CASSLRETLLETQYF. The CDR3 coding sequence is TGTGCCAGCAGCCTCCGGGAAACTCTCCTAGAGACCCAGTACTTC.

Comments on this clonotype: Given the absence of the conserved phenylalanine or tryptophan at the CDR3 end, a read error is likely. V is TRBV7-6 and J is TRBJ1-2; no definite D call. Looked up from germline, CDR1 is SGHVS and CDR2 is FNYEAQ. The length of the CDR3 is 12 residues. Deletions cut 0 bases from V and 2 bases from J, with 1 base between. CDR3 in DNA: TGTGCCAGCAGCTTAGCAAACTATGGCTACACCTTA. Translating gives CASSLANYGYTL.

J is TRBJ1-3 and V is TRBV6-6; D not resolved. The germline V gene encodes CDR1 MNHNY and CDR2 SVGAGI (reference sequence). The CDR3 length is 15 residues. Trimming took 6 bases from V and 0 from J, leaving 12 bases between them. CDR3 region: CASSRGPSSGNTIYF. The DNA for the CDR3 is TGTGCCAGCAGCCGAGGCCCGTCCTCTGGAAACACCATATATTTT.

Only a few counts were recorded for this clonotype. The chain uses TRBV15 and TRBJ1-2; possibly TRBD1 for D (6 bases). Germline V gene data show CDR1 as LNHNV and CDR2 as YYDKDF (reference sequence). This CDR3 is built from 12 residues. Trimming pared 8 bases from V and 4 bases from J, leaving 11 bases between. The CDR3 spells CATGGGAYGYTF. The CDR3 coding sequence is TGTGCCACCGGCGGGGGGGCCTATGGCTACACCTTC.

This clonotype was counted between two and nine times. The chain uses TRBV20-1 and TRBJ1-4; TRBD1 agrees at 8 bases. There are 14 residues in the CDR3. Germline trimming cut 0 bases from V and 7 bases from J; bases unmatched to any gene: 4. From germline, CDR1 is DFQATT and CDR2 SNEGSKA (reference sequence). CDR3 sequence (DNA): TGCAGTGCTAGAGACAGGGGGCGTCGTGAAAAACTGTTTTTT. This encodes CSARDRGRREKLFF.

This chain links TRBV4-1 with TRBJ2-2, with D maybe TRBD1 (6 bases). CDR1 and CDR2 from the germline V gene are MGHRA and YSYEKL. V was cut by 0 bases and J by 7 bases, with 12 bases left in between. The CDR3 totals 15 residues. CDR3 in amino acids: CASSQDRGSNGELFF. CDR3 DNA sequence: TGCGCCAGCAGCCAAGACAGGGGATCCAACGGGGAGCTGTTTTTT.

There are a few counts of this clonotype. The genes are TRBV27 and TRBJ2-1; 9 positions agree with TRBD2. The CDR3 runs to 15 residues. The junction had 6 bases not matched to a gene; V was cut back by 5 bases and J by 4 bases. In germline, CDR1 is MNHEY, CDR2 SMNVEV (reference sequence). CDR3 sequence: CASSPGTSTYNEQFF. DNA of the CDR3: TGTGCCAGCAGTCCCGGGACTAGCACTTACAATGAGCAGTTCTTC.

In this sample, this clonotype turned up many times. Here the CDR3 DNA reads TGTGCCTGGAGTGCAGGGGGCAACACTGAAGCTTTCTTT. Encoded protein: CAWSAGGNTEAFF. This sequence joins TRBV30 and TRBJ1-1, with TRBD1 matching 8 bases. Per germline, CDR1 GTSNPN and CDR2 SVGIG (reference sequence). The V segment lost 1 base and the J segment 2 bases; nucleotides outside the gene matches: 0. The CDR3 is 13 residues long.

CDR3 protein: CASRDLGSDTQYF. The CDR3 DNA reads TGTGCCAGCAGGGACTTGGGATCAGATACGCAGTATTTT. The chain has TRBV11-3 and TRBJ2-3; perhaps TRBD2 as D (5 bases). Germline V CDR1 and CDR2: SGHNT, YENEEA. Between the trimmed V and J ends, which lost 6 bases and 4 bases, there was a span of 11 bases. This CDR3 contains 13 residues.

This clonotype was counted ten times or more. This sequence joins TRBV4-1 and TRBJ2-7; 7 bases fit TRBD1. Trimming cost V 5 bases and J 5 bases; bases outside gene matches: 12. CDR1 is MGHRA, CDR2 YSYEKL, per germline. This CDR3 is 15 amino acids long. CDR3: CASSTSGTATNEQYF. CDR3 in DNA: TGCGCCAGCAGCACCTCCGGGACAGCAACTAACGAGCAGTACTTC.

The rearrangement uses TRBV6-6 and TRBJ1-5, with D uncertain. The germline V gene has CDR1 MNHNY and CDR2 SVGAGI (reference sequence). V shed 8 bases and J shed 9 bases, with 5 bases lying between them. This CDR3 is 9 amino acids long. Here the CDR3 reads CASGRPQHF. The CDR3, as DNA: TGTGCCAGCGGGCGGCCCCAGCATTTT.

In this sample, this clonotype turned up many times. The rearrangement joins TRBV12-3 or TRBV12-4 to TRBJ1-5, with D unclear. V was cut by 5 bases and J by 1 base, with 15 bases left in between. The CDR3 covers 16 residues. This CDR3 reads CASSPGTRGSNQPQHF. CDR3 DNA sequence: TGTGCCAGCAGTCCGGGAACGCGGGGAAGCAATCAGCCCCAGCATTTT.

The chain links TRBV20-1 to TRBJ2-1; TRBD2 might be the D (5 bases). The CDR3 has 11 amino acids. The germline CDR1 and CDR2 sequences are DFQATT and SNEGSKA (reference sequence). Trimming took 8 bases from V and 5 from J, leaving 10 bases between them. The CDR3 sequence: CSQLEDNEQFF. DNA of the CDR3: TGCAGTCAACTAGAGGACAATGAGCAGTTCTTC.

The J gene is TRBJ2-7, the V gene TRBV5-4; 11 bases are shared with TRBD1. The CDR3 has 15 residues. Germline V CDR1 and CDR2: SGHNT, YYREEE (reference sequence). V shed 3 bases, J shed 3 bases, and the junction held 5 bases outside the gene matches. CDR3 loop: CASSSAGTGGYEQYF. In DNA, the CDR3 is TGTGCCAGCAGCTCGGCCGGGACAGGGGGCTACGAGCAGTACTTC.